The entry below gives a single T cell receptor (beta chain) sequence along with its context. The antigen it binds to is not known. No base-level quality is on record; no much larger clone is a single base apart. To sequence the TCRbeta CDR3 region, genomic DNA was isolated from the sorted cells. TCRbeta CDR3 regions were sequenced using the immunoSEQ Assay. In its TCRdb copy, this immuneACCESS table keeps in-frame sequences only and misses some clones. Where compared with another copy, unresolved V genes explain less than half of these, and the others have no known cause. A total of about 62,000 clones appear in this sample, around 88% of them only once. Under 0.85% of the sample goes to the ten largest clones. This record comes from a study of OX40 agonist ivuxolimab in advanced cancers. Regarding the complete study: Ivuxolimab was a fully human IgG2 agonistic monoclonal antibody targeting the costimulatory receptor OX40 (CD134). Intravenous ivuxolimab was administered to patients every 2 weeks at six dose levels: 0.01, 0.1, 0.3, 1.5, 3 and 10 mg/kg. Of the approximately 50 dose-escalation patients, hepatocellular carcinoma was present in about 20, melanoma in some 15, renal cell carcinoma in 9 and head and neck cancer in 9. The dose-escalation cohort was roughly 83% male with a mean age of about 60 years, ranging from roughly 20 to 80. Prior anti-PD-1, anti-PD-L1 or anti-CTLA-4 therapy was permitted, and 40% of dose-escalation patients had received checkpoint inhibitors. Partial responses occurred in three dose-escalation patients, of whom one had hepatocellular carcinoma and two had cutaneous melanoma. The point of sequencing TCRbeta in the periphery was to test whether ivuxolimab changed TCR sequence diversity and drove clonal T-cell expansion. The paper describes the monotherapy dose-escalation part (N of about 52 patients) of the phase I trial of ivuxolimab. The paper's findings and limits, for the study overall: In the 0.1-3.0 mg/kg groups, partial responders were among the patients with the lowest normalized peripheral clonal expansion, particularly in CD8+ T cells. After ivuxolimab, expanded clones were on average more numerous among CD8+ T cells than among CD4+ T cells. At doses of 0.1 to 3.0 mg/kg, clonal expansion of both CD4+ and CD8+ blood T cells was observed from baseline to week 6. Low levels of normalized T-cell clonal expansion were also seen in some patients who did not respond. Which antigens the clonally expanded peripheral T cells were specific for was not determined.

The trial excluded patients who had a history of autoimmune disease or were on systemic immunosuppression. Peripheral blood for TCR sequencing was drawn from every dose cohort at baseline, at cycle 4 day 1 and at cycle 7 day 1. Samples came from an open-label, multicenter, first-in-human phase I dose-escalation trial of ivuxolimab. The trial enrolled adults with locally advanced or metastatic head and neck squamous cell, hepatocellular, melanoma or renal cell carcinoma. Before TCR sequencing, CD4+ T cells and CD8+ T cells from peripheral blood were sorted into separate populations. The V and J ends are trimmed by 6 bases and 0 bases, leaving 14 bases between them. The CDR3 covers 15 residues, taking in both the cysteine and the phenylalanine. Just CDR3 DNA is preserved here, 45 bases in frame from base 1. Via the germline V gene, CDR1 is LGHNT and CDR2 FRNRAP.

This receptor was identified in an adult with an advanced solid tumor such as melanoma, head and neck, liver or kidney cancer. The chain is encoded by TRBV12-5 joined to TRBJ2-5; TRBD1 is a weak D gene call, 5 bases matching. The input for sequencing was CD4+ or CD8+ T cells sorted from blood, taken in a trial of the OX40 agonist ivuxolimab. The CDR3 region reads CASGLQGSYQETQYF. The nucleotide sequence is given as TGTGCTAGTGGGCTCCAGGGATCGTACCAAGAGACCCAGTACTTC.